Each of the 23 T cell receptor beta chains below was sequenced from the same sample in a study of human T cells and chemical hapten exposure. TCRdb redid the calling of the RACE reads with MiXCR, one entry per CDR3 protein. The sample shows over 75,000 distinct CDR3 sequences, about 7.5% of them seen only once. The time point: patch test 1, 2 weeks after DPC sensitization. Treatment described: therapeutic diphenylcyclopropenone sensitization with weekly scalp DPC. This specimen consisted of whole blood, obtained in connection with sensitization to the hapten diphenylcyclopropenone (DPC). All receptors derive from a woman aged 25 to 45 with alopecia areata. Some clones in this sample may be carry-over from other donors' samples.

This clonotype was observed at least ten times. This rearrangement joins TRBV18 to TRBJ1-5, with no clear D. Germline V gene lookup returns CDR1 KGHSH and CDR2 LQKENI. The CDR3 is 14 residues long. The V end lost 3 bases, the J end lost 0 bases, and 6 bases lay between the germline ends. CDR3 in amino acids: CASSPPYSNQPQHF. CDR3 DNA sequence: TGTGCCAGCTCACCCCCTTATAGCAATCAGCCCCAGCATTTT. Drawing the rest from reference TRBV18 and TRBJ1-5, the complete variable domain is NAGVMQNPRHLVRRRGQEARLRCSPMKGHSHVYWYRQLPEEGLKFMVYLQKENIIDESGMPKERFSAEFPKEGPSILRIQQVVRGDSAAYFCASSPPYSNQPQHFGDGTRLSIL.

This clonotype appeared a few times. V is TRBV6-5 and J is TRBJ2-1; D gene unclear. V was clipped by 1 base and J by 3 bases, with 10 bases between them. The germline CDR1 and CDR2 sequences are MNHEY and SVGAGI. CDR3 length equals 15 residues. The CDR3 bases are TGTGCCAGCAGTTACTTGGGCACCAACTACAATGAGCAGTTCTTC. Translating it yields CASSYLGTNYNEQFF.

This clonotype has only one observation. This may be a read error, as it is one base from a much larger clone. V and J are TRBV12-3 or TRBV12-4 and TRBJ1-1; no definite D call. The CDR3 is made up of 11 amino acids. The CDR3 sequence: CARSWRTEAFF. The CDR3 region has the DNA TGTGCCCGCAGTTGGAGAACTGAAGCTTTCTTT.

This clonotype was detected a few times. V is TRBV7-3 and J is TRBJ2-7; D might be TRBD1 (6 bases). Trimming took off 5 bases at V and 3 bases at J, with 11 bases between the two ends. The V gene's germline CDR1 is SGHTA and CDR2 FQGTGA. This CDR3 comprises 13 residues. CDR3 residues: CASSPGDRYEQYF. The CDR3 bases are TGTGCCAGCAGCCCAGGGGACCGCTACGAGCAGTACTTC.

Many counts were recorded for this clonotype. The chain uses TRBV12-3 or TRBV12-4 and TRBJ2-1; 12 nucleotides align to TRBD1. Germline trimming cut 6 bases from V and 8 bases from J; bases unmatched to any gene: 2. The CDR3 consists of 13 residues. CDR3 nucleotides: TGTGCCAGCAGCCGGGACAGGGGGCATGAGCAGTTCTTC. Translated: CASSRDRGHEQFF.

The CDR3 DNA reads as TGCAGTGCTAGTGGACAAACAGCTGGAAACACCATATATTTT. Amino acid sequence: CSASGQTAGNTIYF. This chain connects TRBV20-1 to TRBJ1-3; tentative D call: TRBD1 (5 bases). Germline CDR1 reads DFQATT; CDR2 reads SNEGSKA (reference sequence). This CDR3 has 14 residues. The ends were cut back, 3 bases at V and 2 bases at J, with 11 bases in the middle.

Many counts were recorded for this clonotype. The J gene is TRBJ1-1, the V gene TRBV9; D is unclear. CDR3 size: 15 residues. Germline assignment: CDR1 SGDLS and CDR2 YYNGEE. V was cut by 6 bases and J by 5 bases, with 20 bases left in between. The CDR3 protein is CASNPDGVFGTEAFF. The CDR3 bases are TGTGCCAGCAACCCCGACGGGGTTTTCGGAACTGAAGCTTTCTTT.

In its sample, this clonotype was seen many times. This rearrangement joins TRBV4-2 to TRBJ2-2; the D is unclear. Trimming cost V 0 bases and J 4 bases, with 6 bases left between them. The germline V gene has CDR1 LGHNA and CDR2 YNFKEQ. The CDR3 loop spans 14 amino acids. The CDR3 bases are TGTGCCAGCAGCCAAGAACCTAGCACCGGGGAGCTGTTTTTT. This encodes CASSQEPSTGELFF.

This clonotype showed up many times. The chain has TRBV7-9 and TRBJ2-2; 7 nucleotides match TRBD1. Trimming took 4 bases from V and 6 from J; bases not matched to a gene: 2. The CDR3 has 13 amino acids. The germline gives CDR1 SEHNR, CDR2 FQNEAQ (reference sequence). Here the CDR3 DNA reads TGTGCCAGCAGCTCCACAGGGGCCGGGGAGCTGTTTTTT. Residues: CASSSTGAGELFF.

This clonotype was counted a few times. This chain connects TRBV29-1 to TRBJ2-3; 9 nucleotides align to TRBD1. V dropped 7 bases and J dropped 2; count of bases not matched to a gene: 1. The CDR3 totals 12 residues. Germline CDR1 reads SQVTM; CDR2 reads ANQGSEA. In nucleotides, the CDR3 is TGCAGCGGGACAGGGGACACAGATACGCAGTATTTT. It yields the protein CSGTGDTDTQYF.

This clonotype has ten or more counts. The V gene is TRBV6-2 or TRBV6-3, the J gene TRBJ2-3; D is undetermined. Germline CDR1 is MNHEY and CDR2 is SVGEGT. Trimming took 5 bases from V and 4 from J, leaving 19 bases between them. This CDR3 contains 16 residues. The CDR3 DNA sequence: TGTGCCAGCAGTAACCGCTTGACCGGCCCCCCAGATACGCAGTATTTT. Protein sequence: CASSNRLTGPPDTQYF.

This clonotype has a handful of counts. This chain links TRBV30 with TRBJ2-5, with a possible D match to TRBD2 (6 bases). Germline CDR1 reads GTSNPN; CDR2 reads SVGIG (reference sequence). This CDR3 is 14 amino acids long. CDR3 in DNA: TGTGCTGGCTCGGAGGGCCCGTACCAAGAGACCCAGTACTTC. Its translation is CAGSEGPYQETQYF.

This clonotype appeared many times. This chain joins TRBV3-1 and TRBJ1-4; D is undetermined. The CDR3 contains 15 residues. The ends were cut back, 2 bases at V and 0 bases at J, with 7 bases in the middle. Germline values: CDR1 LGHDT, CDR2 YNNKEL (reference sequence). CDR3 in amino acids: CASSQSFATNEKLFF. CDR3 nucleotide sequence: TGTGCCAGCAGCCAAAGCTTTGCAACTAATGAAAAACTGTTTTTT.

The V call is TRBV20-1, the J call TRBJ1-5, with D hard to call. Germline values: CDR1 DFQATT, CDR2 SNEGSKA (reference sequence). Trimming cost V 6 bases and J 0 bases, with 12 bases left between them. This CDR3 spans 14 amino acids. In nucleotides, the CDR3 is TGCAGTGCGTTGACAATGGATAGCAATCAGCCCCAGCATTTT. Protein sequence: CSALTMDSNQPQHF.

This clonotype appeared many times. This chain links TRBV20-1 with TRBJ1-2; the D gene is possibly TRBD1 (5 bases). Per the germline V gene, CDR1 is DFQATT and CDR2 is SNEGSKA (reference sequence). Trimming took off 1 base at V and 7 bases at J, with 7 bases between the two ends. The CDR3 has 11 residues. DNA of the CDR3: TGCAGTGCTAGAGTTAGGGGTGGCTACACCTTC. Protein sequence: CSARVRGGYTF.

There are many counts of this clonotype. The V gene is TRBV12-3 or TRBV12-4, the J gene TRBJ1-2; D remains unclear. CDR3 length: 14 amino acids. Trimming left V 2 bases short and J 9 bases short, with 16 bases between. CDR3 protein: CASSLLGRASSYTF. The CDR3 DNA sequence: TGTGCCAGCAGTTTATTAGGTCGGGCGTCGAGCTACACCTTC.

Ten or more counts support this clonotype. The chain links TRBV7-8 to TRBJ2-7, with D maybe TRBD1 (5 bases). CDR1 and CDR2 from the germline V gene are SGHVS and FQNEAQ. V was shortened by 2 bases and J by 1 base, with 12 bases between the two germline ends. The CDR3 runs 15 residues. The DNA of the CDR3 is TGTGCCAGCAGCTTATTAGGAGCAGGGTCCTACGAGCAGTACTTC. Protein product: CASSLLGAGSYEQYF. Full variable domain (remainder filled in from reference TRBV7-8 and TRBJ2-7): GAGVSQSPRYKVAKRGQDVALRCDPISGHVSLFWYQQALGQGPEFLTYFQNEAQLDKSGLPSDRFFAERPEGSVSTLKIQRTQQEDSAVYLCASSLLGAGSYEQYFGPGTRLTVT.

Ten or more counts support this clonotype. This chain uses TRBV7-2 with TRBJ2-7; possibly TRBD1 or TRBD2 for D (5 bases each). This CDR3 is 14 amino acids long. Per germline, CDR1 SGHTA and CDR2 FQGNSA. V was trimmed by 2 bases and J by 7 bases, leaving 15 bases between them. CDR3 in amino acids: CASSLSVAGREQYF. The DNA for the CDR3 is TGTGCCAGCAGCTTAAGCGTCGCAGGGAGAGAGCAGTACTTC.

There are a few counts of this clonotype. This chain joins TRBV6-5 and TRBJ1-2; no clear D. The ends were cut back, 5 bases at V and 0 bases at J, with 19 bases in the middle. The CDR3 is 17 residues long. Germline V CDR1 and CDR2: MNHEY, SVGAGI. The CDR3 DNA reads TGTGCCAGCAGTAGAACGCCCTCACAGACTGCTAACTATGGCTACACCTTC. The encoded protein is CASSRTPSQTANYGYTF.

CDR3 protein: CSAPDRVNTEAFF. CDR3 DNA sequence: TGCAGTGCGCCTGACAGGGTGAACACTGAAGCTTTCTTT. V gene TRBV20-1 combines with J gene TRBJ1-1, with 7 bases lining up with TRBD1. The junction had 4 bases not matched to a gene; V was cut back by 6 bases and J by 0 bases. From germline, CDR1 is DFQATT and CDR2 SNEGSKA (reference sequence). CDR3 length: 13 amino acids.

The V call is TRBV2, the J call TRBJ1-2, with unresolved D. Germline-derived CDR1 and CDR2 are SNHLY and FYNNEI. Trimming took 2 bases from V and 3 from J, leaving 10 bases between them. The length of the CDR3 is 14 residues. Here the CDR3 DNA reads TGTGCCAGCAGTGAAATGTTCAGAGACTATGGCTACACCTTC. Residues: CASSEMFRDYGYTF.

With respect to this clonotype: This may be a read error: a much more frequent sequence differs by one nucleotide. The conserved closing phenylalanine or tryptophan is absent in this CDR3, likely reflecting a read error. The CDR3 nucleotides are TGTGCCAGCAGAAGTACAGGGGCCCCCAATGAAGCTTTCTCT. Protein product: CASRSTGAPNEAFS. The chain recombines TRBV28 with TRBJ1-1, with 7 bases aligning to TRBD1. The CDR3 contains 14 residues. Germline CDR1 reads MDHEN; CDR2 reads SYDVKM. Trimming cost V 6 bases and J 7 bases; bases outside gene matches: 11.

This clonotype has at least ten counts. The chain is built from TRBV28 and TRBJ2-1; 12 bases align to TRBD1. The CDR3 loop spans 16 amino acids. V gave up 7 bases and J gave up 7 bases; unmatched junction bases: 11. CDR1 and CDR2 (germline): MDHEN, SYDVKM. CDR3 DNA: TGTGCCAGCAAGGGACAGGGGGCACAATTACCGAATGAGCAGTTCTTC. As protein: CASKGQGAQLPNEQFF.